The rows below give T cell receptor beta chains drawn from one sample of a study of blood T cell repertoires in COVID-19. Only in-frame clones appear in the TCRdb table, and some are missing; sequencing was by immunoSEQ multiplex PCR. The sample lists roughly 460,000 clones; about 90% were seen once. The sample taken for sequencing was peripheral blood. These TCRs come from a young man with COVID-19, enrolled during active disease. CDR3s include the opening cysteine and the closing phenylalanine or tryptophan. A D gene is named only where the DNA matches it firmly. Size is omitted from some rows. Given values are once, few, many or a class for expanded clones.

TRBJ2-7 | . | TRBV6-1 | . | TGTGCCAGCAGTGAATGGCCAGGCCCTTACGAGCAGTACTTC | CASSEWPGPYEQYF
TRBJ2-1 | . | TRBV7-2 | TRBD2 | TGTGCCAGCAGCTTAGGGGGGACTAGGTTTGAGCAGTTCTTC | CASSLGGTRFEQFF
TRBJ1-5 | . | TRBV27 | . | TGTGCCAGCAGTTCGGGGGGGTTCCAGCCCCAGCATTTT | CASSSGGFQPQHF
TRBJ2-5 | few | TRBV7-9 | . | TGTGCCAGCAGGCGTACAGGGATCGAGACCCAGTACTTC | CASRRTGIETQYF
TRBJ2-7 | . | TRBV5-1 | . | TGCGCCAGCAGCTTGGTAGGGGGGAGGGCCTACGAGCAGTACTTC | CASSLVGGRAYEQYF
TRBJ2-5 | . | TRBV5-1 | TRBD2 | TGCGCCAGCAGCTTTATCCGGGGGGGCTACCAAGAGACCCAGTACTTC | CASSFIRGGYQETQYF
TRBJ2-7 | . | TRBV7-8 | . | TGTGCCAGCAGCTTAGTAGGCAGGGGTCCCTACGAGCAGTACTTC | CASSLVGRGPYEQYF
TRBJ1-5 | . | TRBV6-5 | TRBD1 | TGTGCCAGCAGGCGTCGGGACAGGGCCCAGCCCCAGCATTTT | CASRRRDRAQPQHF
TRBJ2-4 | . | TRBV7-8 | TRBD1 | TGTGCCAGCAGCGGGACAGCACTAGCCAAAAACATTCAGTACTTC | CASSGTALAKNIQYF
TRBJ1-4 | . | TRBV29-1 | . | TGCAGCGCCTTTTGGAGCCGAGATGAAAAACTGTTTTTT | CSAFWSRDEKLFF
TRBJ1-4 | . | TRBV9 | . | TGTGCCAGCAGCGTAGTGGGGGGGGTTAATGAAAAACTGTTTTTT | CASSVVGGVNEKLFF
TRBJ1-2 | . | TRBV12-3/TRBV12-4 | . | . | CASRRRGVGRGTF
TRBJ2-7 | . | TRBV6-5 | . | TGTGCCAGCAGTTACGGGCAGCTATCCTACGAGCAGTACTTC | CASSYGQLSYEQYF
TRBJ1-2 | . | TRBV5-6 | . | TGTGCCAGCAGCTTATCGGGGAACTATGGCTACACCTTC | CASSLSGNYGYTF
TRBJ2-3 | . | TRBV11-2 | . | TGTGCCAGCAGATCTCAGTGGCAGGGGAGCACAGATACGCAGTATTTT | CASRSQWQGSTDTQYF
TRBJ2-7 | . | TRBV19 | . | TGTGCCACCGGAGGCTACGAGCAGTACTTC | CATGGYEQYF
TRBJ2-2 | . | TRBV7-6 | . | TGTGCCAGCAGCTCCCTACGACAGGAAGACACCGGGGAGCTGTTTTTT | CASSSLRQEDTGELFF
TRBJ1-1 | . | TRBV6-5 | TRBD1 | TGTGCCAGCAGTAAGAAGACAGGGTATGTGACTGAAGCTTTCTTT | CASSKKTGYVTEAFF
TRBJ2-1 | . | TRBV4-1 | . | TGCGCCAGCAGCCAAGACGTGGCTTGGCCCTACAATGAGCAGTTCTTC | CASSQDVAWPYNEQFF
TRBJ2-7 | . | TRBV25-1 | TRBD1 | TGTGCCAGCAGTGTCCAAGGGACAGAAGAGCAGTACTTC | CASSVQGTEEQYF
TRBJ1-2 | . | TRBV18 | TRBD1 | TGTGCCAGCTCACCAGGGACAGGGGCGAATGGCTACACCTTC | CASSPGTGANGYTF
TRBJ1-1 | . | TRBV4-2 | . | TGTGCCAGCAGCTCACAGGGCAACACTGAAGCTTTCTTT | CASSSQGNTEAFF
TRBJ2-1 | . | TRBV7-3 | TRBD2 | TGTGCCAGCAGCCAGGGGACTAGCGGGTCTAATGAGCAGTTCTTC | CASSQGTSGSNEQFF
TRBJ2-1 | . | TRBV7-6 | TRBD1 | TGTGCCAGCAGCGTGGACAGGGGCCCCTACAATGAGCAGTTCTTC | CASSVDRGPYNEQFF
TRBJ1-1 | . | TRBV5-1 | . | TGCGCCAGCAGCTCGGACAGTACAAACACTGAAGCTTTCTTT | CASSSDSTNTEAFF
TRBJ1-2 | . | TRBV2 | . | TGTGCCAGCAGGCAAGAGATAGGGGGTTCTACCTATGGCTACACCTTC | CASRQEIGGSTYGYTF
TRBJ1-2 | . | TRBV19 | TRBD1 | TGTGCCAGTACCCCGGACAGGACCCCTAACTATGGCTACACCTTC | CASTPDRTPNYGYTF
TRBJ2-1 | once | TRBV3-1/TRBV3-2 | TRBD1 | TGTGCCAGCAGCCCACGAGGGACAGGGGGACTGAATGAGCAGTTCTTC | CASSPRGTGGLNEQFF
TRBJ2-5 | . | TRBV27 | TRBD1 | TGTGCCAGCAGTTCCCGGGGACAGGGCCAAGAGACCCAGTACTTC | CASSSRGQGQETQYF
TRBJ2-3 | . | TRBV6-5 | TRBD2 | TGTGCCAGCAGCAGACTAGCGGCCCCAGATACGCAGTATTTT | CASSRLAAPDTQYF
TRBJ2-7 | few | TRBV2 | TRBD2 | TGTGCCAGCAATCTAGCGGGAGGCTCCTACGAGCAGTACTTC | CASNLAGGSYEQYF
TRBJ2-7 | . | TRBV5-1 | TRBD1 | TGCGCCAGCACGGCGACCGGGACAGCATTTAACGAGCAGTACTTC | CASTATGTAFNEQYF
TRBJ2-7 | . | TRBV11-3 | . | TGTGCCAGCAGCTTAGATTTCGCCAGAACCTACGAGCAGTACTTC | CASSLDFARTYEQYF
TRBJ1-5 | . | TRBV28 | . | TGTGCCAGCAGTTTCGGCAATCAGCCCCAGCATTTT | CASSFGNQPQHF
TRBJ2-3 | . | TRBV7-8 | TRBD1 | TGTGCCAGCAGGTCGACGGGACAGCCAAGCACAGATACGCAGTATTTT | CASRSTGQPSTDTQYF
TRBJ1-2 | . | TRBV28 | . | TGTGCCAGCAACCCTGGGGGGGCTGGCTATGGCTACACCTTC | CASNPGGAGYGYTF
TRBJ2-1 | . | TRBV7-3 | TRBD2 | TGTGCCAGCAGCATCTCCCCGAGCGGGAGGTCCTCCTACAATGAGCAGTTCTTC | CASSISPSGRSSYNEQFF